The text below deals with one TCR beta chain. This receptor's antigen is unknown. No much larger clone is present one base from it, and per-base qualities are unavailable. These data come from a study of blood T cell repertoires in COVID-19 (dated by TCRdb to 2020 to 2021). Concerning the study at large: The collaborator samples originated in the United States, Italy and Spain and spanned the acute and convalescent phases of COVID-19. A de-identified subject ID, COVID-19 status, age in years and sex were almost always included in the sample metadata. Where available, HLA class I and class II types were taken from metadata supplied by the sample provider and were not determined by assay-based typing. The repertoires were released in a freely available public database meant as a resource for research on the immune response to SARS-CoV-2. The prospective study material was composed of cDNA or gDNA derived from T cells, B-cell-depleted T cells, or PBMCs. The samples were drawn from the first 160 participants of the ongoing ImmuneRACE study and from 950 to 1,500 subjects provided by 6 global collaborators. Deeply sampled blood TCRbeta repertoires from subjects exposed to, actively infected with, or recovered from COVID-19 were included in the dataset. Beyond this particular receptor, the publication reports: Clinical and demographic metadata were provided uncurated, with the amount varying by source and participant.

The V end gives up 6 bases and the J end 7 bases, leaving 8 bases in the junction not matched to a gene. Taken from cysteine to phenylalanine, the CDR3 has 15 residues. Solely the CDR3 DNA is kept, with 45 bases framed from the first base. The germline V gene (reference sequence) specifies LNHDA as CDR1 and SQIVND as CDR2. Another Seattle source contributed samples from volunteer blood donors who had recovered from COVID-19. Each collaborating institution followed its own protocols to collect whole blood in K2EDTA tubes. Collaborator samples were shipped for TCRbeta analysis as frozen whole blood, isolated PBMCs, or DNA extracted from either sample type. TCRbeta CDR3 regions were amplified from genomic DNA using the immunoSEQ Assay, a bias-controlled multiplex PCR. The study's own analysis went as follows. Within the assay, amplification of reference gene primers was used to estimate how many nucleated cells each sample contained. To quantify the absolute abundance of each unique TCRbeta CDR3 rearrangement, sequence reads were collapsed and filtered. For each sample, productive Simpson clonality was calculated as the square root of Simpson's diversity index over productive rearrangements. Entries here come from immuneACCESS through TCRdb and include only in-frame sequences with V and J called. Some clones fail to appear in such tables; in the studies checked, an unresolved V gene covers under half of the shortfall, and the cause of the remainder is unknown. V, J and clone size reflect that table, while D and trimming were determined from the DNA. Present in this sample are around 300,000 clones, under 90% of which were seen just once. Jointly, the top ten make up approximately 9% of the sample.

The sequenced material came from peripheral blood. The rearranged chain carries TRBV19 and TRBJ1-6; TRBD1 fits 8 bases in the junction. The receptor was isolated from a woman between 50 and 59 years old who had recovered from COVID-19. The DNA reads as follows: TGTGCCAGTAGCCCAACAGGGGGTAAAAATTCACCCCTCCACTTT. Translation gives CASSPTGGKNSPLHF.